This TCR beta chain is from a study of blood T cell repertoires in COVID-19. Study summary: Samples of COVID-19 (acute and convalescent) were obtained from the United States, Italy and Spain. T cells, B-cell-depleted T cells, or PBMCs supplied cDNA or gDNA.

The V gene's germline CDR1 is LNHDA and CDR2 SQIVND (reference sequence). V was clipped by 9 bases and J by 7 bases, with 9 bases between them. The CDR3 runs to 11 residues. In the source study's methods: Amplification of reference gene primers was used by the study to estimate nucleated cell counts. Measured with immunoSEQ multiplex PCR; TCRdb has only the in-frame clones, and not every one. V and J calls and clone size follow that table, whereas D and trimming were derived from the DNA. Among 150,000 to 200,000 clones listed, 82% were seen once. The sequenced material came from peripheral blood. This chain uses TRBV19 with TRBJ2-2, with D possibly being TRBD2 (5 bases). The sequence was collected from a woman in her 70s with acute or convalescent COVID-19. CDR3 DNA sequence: TGTGCCAGCCGGGGTATCGGGGAGCTGTTTTTT. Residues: CASRGIGELFF.